Included here is one T cell receptor (beta chain) sequence, with context. An end of the junction differs from the germline gene, which may be a read error. The data originate from a study of blood T cell repertoires in COVID-19. The CDR3 extends over 10 amino acids. The V gene's germline CDR1 is MNHEY and CDR2 SVGEGT. Data came from immunoSEQ multiplex PCR; TCRdb stores just in-frame clones and leaves some out. Of under 75,000 clones detected, around 89% appear once; the ten largest clones hold 2.7%. Input material: peripheral blood. The chain couples TRBV6-2 or TRBV6-3 to TRBJ2-7; D remains ambiguous. This TCR derives from a man aged 50 to 60 with acute or convalescent COVID-19. CDR3 bases: TGTGCCAGCAGTCGGCTAGAACGGATCTTC. Its protein is CASSRLERIF.